This passage covers 29 T cell receptor beta chains from one sample sequenced in a study of T cell responses to AZD1222 COVID-19 vaccine. Profiled with immunoSEQ multiplex PCR; TCRdb holds only in-frame clones, not every one. The sample has roughly 150,000 clones; about nine tenths are singletons. This specimen was peripheral blood, taken on day 0 of AZD1222 vaccination. Every receptor here comes from an adult in good health.

The CDR3 nucleotides read TGCGCCAGCAGCTTGGACAGGGGGCGGGGATCACCCCTCCACTTT. Its translation is CASSLDRGRGSPLHF. The chain joins TRBV5-1 to TRBJ1-6; 9 nucleotides match TRBD1. Germline values: CDR1 SGHRS, CDR2 YFSETQ. V gave up 0 bases and J gave up 10 bases; unmatched junction bases: 5. This CDR3 contains 15 residues.

This chain joins TRBV6-4 and TRBJ2-2; tentatively, D is TRBD1 (5 bases). Germline lookup yields CDR1 MRHNA and CDR2 SNTAGT. This CDR3 region has 13 residues. V was clipped by 3 bases and J by 3 bases, with 5 bases between them. The CDR3 coding sequence is TGTGCCAGCAGTGAGACAGACACCGGGGAGCTGTTTTTT. It specifies CASSETDTGELFF.

V gene TRBV11-2 combines with J gene TRBJ1-4, with TRBD1 matching 11 bases. J gave up 7 bases and V 5 bases, and 3 bases lay outside the gene matches. Germline CDR1 is SGHAT and CDR2 is FQNNGV. This CDR3 has 14 amino acids. DNA of the CDR3: TGTGCCAGCAGCCGGGACAGGGGGGGTGAAAAACTGTTTTTT. This codes for CASSRDRGGEKLFF.

The chain uses TRBV5-6 and TRBJ2-3; a weak D match, TRBD2 (6 bases). Germline V lookup: CDR1 SGHDT, CDR2 YYEEEE. The CDR3 totals 14 residues. Trimming took off 4 bases at V and 2 bases at J, with 11 bases between the two ends. CDR3 coding DNA: TGTGCCAGCAGCCTCGGCGGGAACACAGATACGCAGTATTTT. It encodes CASSLGGNTDTQYF.

A few counts support this clone. The rearrangement uses TRBV7-3 and TRBJ1-1; D is undetermined. CDR1 is SGHTA, CDR2 FQGTGA, per germline. The CDR3 length is 15 residues. Trimming pared 5 bases from V and 2 bases from J, leaving 15 bases between. The CDR3 bases are TGTGCCAGCAGCCCCAACCTAGGTGTAAACACTGAAGCTTTCTTT. Translated: CASSPNLGVNTEAFF.

The chain is built from TRBV6-5 and TRBJ1-3; 7 nucleotides line up with TRBD1. The length of the CDR3 is 15 residues. Looked up from germline, CDR1 is MNHEY and CDR2 is SVGAGI. V dropped 5 bases and J dropped 2; count of bases not matched to a gene: 6. Here the CDR3 DNA reads TGTGCCAGCAGTCGCACAGGGGAAGCTGGAAACACCATATATTTT. Amino acid sequence: CASSRTGEAGNTIYF.

The V gene is TRBV5-1, the J gene TRBJ1-2; a weak D match, TRBD1 (5 bases). The V and J ends lost 0 bases and 4 bases respectively, with 7 bases between them. The CDR3 has 13 residues. Germline-derived CDR1 and CDR2 are SGHRS and YFSETQ. The CDR3 DNA sequence: TGCGCCAGCAGCTTGGGCAGGGCCTATGGCTACACCTTC. Translated, it gives CASSLGRAYGYTF.

This clone was detected only a few times. The CDR3 here is CASSQPLGSGELFF. CDR3 bases: TGCGCCAGCAGCCAACCCTTGGGTTCCGGGGAGCTGTTTTTT. The chain uses TRBV4-1 and TRBJ2-2; D is undetermined. CDR1 MGHRA and CDR2 YSYEKL come from the germline V gene. This CDR3 contains 14 residues. Trimming shortened V by 2 bases and J by 6 bases, and 10 bases separated the two germline ends.

This chain uses TRBV6-2 or TRBV6-3 with TRBJ1-1; no clear D gene. The V end lost 2 bases, the J end lost 4 bases, and 17 bases lay between the germline ends. The CDR3 runs to 16 residues. The germline V gene encodes CDR1 MNHEY and CDR2 SVGEGT. The CDR3 spells CASSYPLGPGGTEAFF. The CDR3 nucleotides read TGTGCCAGCAGTTACCCTCTAGGACCGGGAGGCACTGAAGCTTTCTTT.

CDR3 residues: CASSPYGQVQETQYF. The CDR3 DNA sequence: TGTGCCAGCAGTCCTTACGGACAGGTTCAAGAGACCCAGTACTTC. The rearrangement links TRBV3-1 (or the pseudogene TRBV3-2) to TRBJ2-5; 7 bases match TRBD1. This CDR3 is 15 amino acids long. The V gene's germline CDR1 is LGHDT and CDR2 YNNKEL (reference sequence). Germline trimming cut 6 bases from V and 2 bases from J; bases unmatched to any gene: 9.

In the case of this clone: Mismatch with germline at one junction end may stem from a read error. The V and J genes are TRBV18 and TRBJ1-4; maybe TRBD1 (6 bases). The CDR3 extends over 14 amino acids. CDR1 is KGHSH and CDR2 is LQKENI in the germline V gene. CDR3 nucleotides: TGTGCCAGCTCAGCACCTGGACAGCCCGAAAAACTGTTTTTT. As protein: CASSAPGQPEKLFF.

This chain connects TRBV7-2 to TRBJ2-7; 8 bases fit TRBD2. V trimming: 3 bases; J trimming: 6 bases; junction bases outside the gene matches: 10. CDR3 size: 15 residues. CDR1 is SGHTA, CDR2 FQGNSA, per germline. CDR3 sequence: CASSLAGGAVGEQYF. The CDR3 region has the DNA TGTGCCAGCAGCTTGGCGGGGGGCGCCGTGGGCGAGCAGTACTTC.

This chain joins TRBV7-3 and TRBJ2-2, with D tentatively TRBD1 or TRBD2 (5 bases each). The germline CDR1 and CDR2 sequences are SGHTA and FQGTGA. The CDR3 totals 14 residues. The V end lost 5 bases, the J end lost 5 bases, and 12 bases lay between the germline ends. DNA for the CDR3: TGTGCCAGCAGCCTGGGGGTAAATACCGGGGAGCTGTTTTTT. Translated: CASSLGVNTGELFF.

This clone has a single count. CDR3 sequence (DNA): TGTGCCAGCAGCGTAGGCGACACCCATAATTCACCCCTCCACTTT. It translates to CASSVGDTHNSPLHF. The chain has TRBV9 and TRBJ1-6; D ambiguous. Germline CDR1 and CDR2: SGDLS and YYNGEE. This CDR3 comprises 15 residues. V lost 0 bases, J lost 5 bases, and 9 bases lay in between.

The V call is TRBV7-9, the J call TRBJ1-2; unclear D gene. The CDR3 is 12 amino acids. V lost 5 bases and J 2 bases, leaving 6 bases between the germline ends. CDR1 and CDR2 (germline): SEHNR, FQNEAQ (reference sequence). Here the CDR3 DNA reads TGTGCCAGCAGCCGCGGAAACTATGGCTACACCTTC. The encoded protein is CASSRGNYGYTF.

The chain uses TRBV18 and TRBJ1-3; D gene unclear. The ends were cut back, 8 bases at V and 0 bases at J, with 17 bases in the middle. This CDR3 comprises 16 residues. Looked up from germline, CDR1 is KGHSH and CDR2 is LQKENI. CDR3 sequence (DNA): TGTGCCAGCGCTCCTTATAGGCCGGCCTCTGGAAACACCATATATTTT. Its protein is CASAPYRPASGNTIYF.

This rearrangement joins TRBV6-2 or TRBV6-3 to TRBJ1-4; 9 bases agree with TRBD1. CDR1 and CDR2 from the germline V gene are MNHEY and SVGEGT. CDR3 size: 17 residues. The trim removed 2 bases at V and 5 bases at J, leaving 9 bases unmatched. The CDR3 protein is CASSYRLQQGANEKLFF. The CDR3 DNA is TGTGCCAGCAGTTACCGCCTTCAACAGGGGGCGAATGAAAAACTGTTTTTT.

This clone turned up a few times. V is TRBV7-6 and J is TRBJ1-2; the D gene is possibly TRBD1 (5 bases). The germline V gene has CDR1 SGHVS and CDR2 FNYEAQ. Trimming removed 1 base from V and 6 bases from J, with 15 bases in between. This CDR3 comprises 15 residues. The CDR3 region has the DNA TGTGCCAGCAGCTTAGGGGGCGGTGGTCCCAATGGCTACACCTTC. Its protein is CASSLGGGGPNGYTF.

Concerning this clone itself: Within the sample, other DNA sequences also encode this same CDR3. The V gene is TRBV7-9, the J gene TRBJ1-1, with TRBD1 as a possible D gene (5 bases). Trimming removed 0 bases from V and 2 bases from J, with 10 bases in between. Germline CDR1 is SEHNR and CDR2 is FQNEAQ (reference sequence). This CDR3 spans 15 amino acids. CDR3 region: CASSLAGGSNTEAFF. In DNA, the CDR3 is TGTGCCAGCAGCTTAGCGGGGGGGTCAAACACTGAAGCTTTCTTT.

The sample holds one count of this clone. The chain has TRBV29-1 and TRBJ2-2; D call uncertain. This CDR3 region has 11 residues. V lost 3 bases and J lost 5, with 4 bases in between. Per germline, CDR1 SQVTM and CDR2 ANQGSEA. CDR3: CSVDWTGELFF. The DNA of the CDR3 is TGCAGCGTTGACTGGACCGGGGAGCTGTTTTTT.

The gene calls are TRBV27 and TRBJ1-1; D unclear. The CDR3 totals 13 residues. The germline gives CDR1 MNHEY, CDR2 SMNVEV (reference sequence). The V and J ends lost 0 bases and 5 bases respectively, with 7 bases between them. CDR3 sequence reads: CASSLSLRTEAFF. The CDR3 DNA reads TGTGCCAGCAGTTTATCACTTAGGACTGAAGCTTTCTTT.

The chain is built from TRBV21-1 and TRBJ2-1; TRBD1 is the table's D call, not checked against the DNA. TRBV21-1 is designated a pseudogene. This CDR3 spans 14 amino acids. CDR3: CARGRNTSYNEQFF. The CDR3 nucleotides are TGTGCCAGGGGGCGTAACACTTCCTACAATGAGCAGTTCTTC.

V and J are TRBV5-4 and TRBJ2-7, with a tentative D call TRBD2 (6 bases). Deletions cut 2 bases from V and 6 bases from J, with 15 bases between. This CDR3 is 14 amino acids long. Looked up from germline, CDR1 is SGHNT and CDR2 is YYREEE (reference sequence). CDR3 protein: CASSLISLGGEQYF. The CDR3 DNA follows: TGTGCCAGCAGCTTAATATCCCTCGGGGGCGAGCAGTACTTC.

V usage is TRBV11-2 and J usage is TRBJ1-1; D gene ambiguous. Germline CDR1 reads SGHAT; CDR2 reads FQNNGV. This CDR3 region has 14 residues. The germline V and J ends were trimmed by 3 bases and 5 bases, with 13 bases remaining between them. The CDR3: CASSFFRGTTEAFF. For the CDR3, the DNA is TGTGCCAGCAGCTTTTTTCGGGGAACAACTGAAGCTTTCTTT.

The CDR3 loop reads CASSTQGFGYTF. In DNA, the CDR3 is TGTGCCAGCAGTACCCAGGGGTTTGGCTACACCTTC. The gene calls are TRBV12-3 or TRBV12-4 and TRBJ1-2, with D possibly being TRBD1 (6 bases). Trimming shortened V by 5 bases and J by 7 bases, and 11 bases separated the two germline ends. CDR3 length: 12 residues.

In its sample, this clone was seen once. This chain joins TRBV28 and TRBJ2-7; TRBD1 is a possible D gene (5 bases). The CDR3 covers 14 residues. Deletions cut 6 bases from V and 2 bases from J, with 14 bases between. Germline V gene lookup returns CDR1 MDHEN and CDR2 SYDVKM. The CDR3 DNA sequence: TGTGCCAGCAGCCCTGGTGGGGCAACCTACGAGCAGTACTTC. Its translation is CASSPGGATYEQYF.

The genes are TRBV30 and TRBJ1-3, with D possibly matching TRBD1 (6 bases). Looked up from germline, CDR1 is GTSNPN and CDR2 is SVGIG (reference sequence). This CDR3 spans 14 amino acids. V was cut by 0 bases and J by 4 bases, with 10 bases left in between. This chain's CDR3 is CAWSVGAGGNTIYF. CDR3 DNA: TGTGCCTGGAGTGTGGGGGCTGGCGGAAACACCATATATTTT.

V and J are TRBV10-2 and TRBJ1-5; perhaps TRBD1 as D (6 bases). CDR3 length: 14 residues. The germline V gene encodes CDR1 WSHSY and CDR2 SAAADI. Trimming cost V 0 bases and J 7 bases, with 10 bases left between them. DNA of the CDR3: TGCGCCAGCAGTGAGTCGGGGGGCAGGCAGCCCCAGCATTTT. Protein: CASSESGGRQPQHF.

The V and J genes are TRBV7-3 and TRBJ2-1; 7 positions agree with TRBD2. CDR1 and CDR2 from the germline V gene are SGHTA and FQGTGA. Trimming at V came to 1 base and at J to 5 bases, leaving 2 bases not matched to a gene. There are 14 residues in the CDR3. Here the CDR3 DNA reads TGTGCCAGCAGCTTAAAGCGGGATCACAATGAGCAGTTCTTC. This encodes CASSLKRDHNEQFF.